This TCR beta chain was sequenced in a study of identical twins. The study's findings and limits: Abundant cord blood beta clonotypes carried fewer insertions; memory repertoires showed none.

A universal primer site was created by template switching, with the cDNA bearing unique molecular identifiers. TCRdb reanalysed the 5' RACE reads using MiXCR and keeps one entry per CDR3 protein. The data hold 270,000 or so distinct CDR3 sequences, with approximately 8.3% observed a single time. Looked up from germline, CDR1 is SNHLY and CDR2 is FYNNEI. The V end was cut by 7 bases, the J end by 0 bases, with 9 bases between. The CDR3 totals 14 residues. On this clonotype itself: Its cognate antigen is unknown.

This sample was shared with a second study, whose subject was yellow fever vaccine responses in identical twins. According to that study: Reportedly, twins' vaccine T cell responses looked partly convergent and partly personalized.

The TCR was taken from a woman younger than 35 in good health. This chain links TRBV2 with TRBJ2-2; no reliable D call. Sequences were obtained from CD8+ T cells sorted from blood. The CDR3 is CASTRVPNTGELFF. The CDR3 bases are TGTGCCAGCACCAGAGTCCCGAACACCGGGGAGCTGTTTTTT.